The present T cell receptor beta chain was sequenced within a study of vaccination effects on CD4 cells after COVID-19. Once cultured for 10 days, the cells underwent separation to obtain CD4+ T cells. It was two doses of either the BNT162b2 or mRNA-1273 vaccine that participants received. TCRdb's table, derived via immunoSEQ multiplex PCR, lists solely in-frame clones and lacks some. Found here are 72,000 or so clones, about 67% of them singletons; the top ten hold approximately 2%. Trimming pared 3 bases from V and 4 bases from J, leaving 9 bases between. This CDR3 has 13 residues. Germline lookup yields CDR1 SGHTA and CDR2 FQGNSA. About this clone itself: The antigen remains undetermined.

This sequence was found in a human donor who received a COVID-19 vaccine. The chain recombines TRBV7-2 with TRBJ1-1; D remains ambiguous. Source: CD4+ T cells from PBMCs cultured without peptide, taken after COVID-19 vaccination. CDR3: CASSFRYTTEAFF. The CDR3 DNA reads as TGTGCCAGCAGCTTCCGCTACACCACTGAAGCTTTCTTT.